This TCR beta chain was observed in a study of cytomegalovirus exposure and HLA in healthy donors. Study as a whole: The 550 to 800 first-cohort repertoires and the roughly 130 validation repertoires shared the same platform, a later analysis reported. Study findings and constraints: Cytomegalovirus association was listed for 150 to 200 TCR beta chains. Diagnosis of cytomegalovirus status made by the classifier reportedly showed high specificity and sensitivity.

Profiling relied on immunoSEQ multiplex PCR, and the TCRdb table lists in-frame clones only, not all of them. The sample has approximately 120,000 clones, roughly 90% seen once. Note on this clone: The antigen remains unidentified.

This CDR3 has 14 amino acids. Trimming at V came to 3 bases and at J to 3 bases, leaving 4 bases not matched to a gene. The germline V gene has CDR1 SGHVS and CDR2 FQNEAQ. The chain joins TRBV7-8 to TRBJ2-5, with TRBD2 matching over 7 bases. This sequence originates from a woman younger than 30 in good health and CMV-seronegative. The sample was PBMCs. CDR3 DNA sequence: TGTGCCAGCAGCTTCAATCTAGCGGAAGAGACCCAGTACTTC. Translating it yields CASSFNLAEETQYF.